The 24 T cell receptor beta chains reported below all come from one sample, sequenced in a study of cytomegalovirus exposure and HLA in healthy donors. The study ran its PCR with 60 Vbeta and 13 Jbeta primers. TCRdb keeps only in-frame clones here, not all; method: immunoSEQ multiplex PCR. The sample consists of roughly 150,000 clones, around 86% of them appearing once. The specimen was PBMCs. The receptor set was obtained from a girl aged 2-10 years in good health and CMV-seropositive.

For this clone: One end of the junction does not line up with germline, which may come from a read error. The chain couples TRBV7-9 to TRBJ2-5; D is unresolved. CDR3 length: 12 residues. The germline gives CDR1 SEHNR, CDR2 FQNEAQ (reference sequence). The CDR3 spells CSSSLGPETQYF. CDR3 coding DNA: TGTTCCAGCAGCTTAGGGCCAGAGACCCAGTACTTC.

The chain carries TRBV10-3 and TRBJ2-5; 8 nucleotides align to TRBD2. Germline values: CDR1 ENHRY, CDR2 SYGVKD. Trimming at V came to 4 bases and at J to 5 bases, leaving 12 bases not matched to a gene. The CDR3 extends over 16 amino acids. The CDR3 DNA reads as TGTGCCATCAGTGGCACGGGAGGGGTAGATCCGGAGACCCAGTACTTC. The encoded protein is CAISGTGGVDPETQYF.

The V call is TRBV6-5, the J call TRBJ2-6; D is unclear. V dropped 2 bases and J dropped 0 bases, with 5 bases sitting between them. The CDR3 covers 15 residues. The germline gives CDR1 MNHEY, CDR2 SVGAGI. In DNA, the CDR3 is TGTGCCAGCAGTTACGCGGTCTCTGGGGCCAACGTCCTGACTTTC. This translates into CASSYAVSGANVLTF.

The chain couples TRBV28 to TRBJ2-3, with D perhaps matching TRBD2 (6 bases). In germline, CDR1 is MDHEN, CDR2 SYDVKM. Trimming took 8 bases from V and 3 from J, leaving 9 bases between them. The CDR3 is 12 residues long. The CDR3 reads CASAEGTDTQYF. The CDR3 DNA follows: TGTGCCAGCGCGGAGGGGACAGATACGCAGTATTTT.

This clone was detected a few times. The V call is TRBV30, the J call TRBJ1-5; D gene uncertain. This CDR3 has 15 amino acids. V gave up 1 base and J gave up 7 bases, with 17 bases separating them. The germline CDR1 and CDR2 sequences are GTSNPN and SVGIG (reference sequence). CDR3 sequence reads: CAWSALAREGQPQHF. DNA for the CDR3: TGTGCCTGGAGTGCACTAGCGAGAGAAGGACAGCCCCAGCATTTT. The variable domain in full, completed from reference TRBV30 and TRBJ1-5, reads SQTIHQWPATLVQPVGSPLSLECTVEGTSNPNLYWYRQAAGRGLQLLFYSVGIGQISSEVPQNLSASRPQDRQFILSSKKLLLSDSGFYLCAWSALAREGQPQHFGDGTRLSIL.

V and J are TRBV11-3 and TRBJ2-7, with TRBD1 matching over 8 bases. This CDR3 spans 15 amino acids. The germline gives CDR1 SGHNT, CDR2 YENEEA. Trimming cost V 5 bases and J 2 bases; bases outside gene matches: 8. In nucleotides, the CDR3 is TGTGCCAGCAGCACCAGACAGGGGCGACCCTACGAGCAGTACTTC. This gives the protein CASSTRQGRPYEQYF.

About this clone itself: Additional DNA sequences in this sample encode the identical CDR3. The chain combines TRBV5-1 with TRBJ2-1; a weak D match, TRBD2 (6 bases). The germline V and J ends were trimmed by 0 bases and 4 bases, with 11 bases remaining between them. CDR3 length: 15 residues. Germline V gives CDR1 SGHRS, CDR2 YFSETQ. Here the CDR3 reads CASSLGTSSYNEQFF. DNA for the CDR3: TGCGCCAGCAGCTTGGGAACTAGCTCATACAATGAGCAGTTCTTC.

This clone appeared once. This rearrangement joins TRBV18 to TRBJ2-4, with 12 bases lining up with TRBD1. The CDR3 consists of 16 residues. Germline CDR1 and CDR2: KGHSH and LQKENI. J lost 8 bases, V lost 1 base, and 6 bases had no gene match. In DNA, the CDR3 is TGTGCCAGCTCACCACGGGACAGGGGGCGCGGTTACATTCAGTACTTC. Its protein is CASSPRDRGRGYIQYF.

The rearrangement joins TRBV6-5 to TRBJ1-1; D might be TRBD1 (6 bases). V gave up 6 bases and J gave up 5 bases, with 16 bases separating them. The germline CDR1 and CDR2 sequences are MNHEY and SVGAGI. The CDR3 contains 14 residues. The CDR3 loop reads CASSPGGGRTEAFF. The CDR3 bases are TGTGCCAGCAGCCCAGGCGGGGGCAGGACTGAAGCTTTCTTT.

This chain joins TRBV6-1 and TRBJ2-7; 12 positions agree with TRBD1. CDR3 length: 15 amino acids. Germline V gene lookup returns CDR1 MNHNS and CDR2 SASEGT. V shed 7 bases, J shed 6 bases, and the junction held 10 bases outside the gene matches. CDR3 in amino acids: CASTLGGTGGLEQYF. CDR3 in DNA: TGTGCCAGCACCCTGGGCGGGACAGGGGGCCTCGAGCAGTACTTC.

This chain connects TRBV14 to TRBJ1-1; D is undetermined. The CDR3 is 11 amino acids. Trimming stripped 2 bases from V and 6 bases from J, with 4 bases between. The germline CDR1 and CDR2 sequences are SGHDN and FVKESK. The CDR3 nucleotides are TGTGCCAGCAGCCAACGCGCTGAAGCTTTCTTT. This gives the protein CASSQRAEAFF.

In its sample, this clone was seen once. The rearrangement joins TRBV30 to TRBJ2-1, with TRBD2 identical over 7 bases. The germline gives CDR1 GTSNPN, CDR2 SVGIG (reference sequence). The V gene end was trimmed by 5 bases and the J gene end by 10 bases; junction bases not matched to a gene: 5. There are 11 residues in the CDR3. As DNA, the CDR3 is TGTGCCTGGGTGGGGGGGAGCGAGCAGTTCTTC. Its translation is CAWVGGSEQFF. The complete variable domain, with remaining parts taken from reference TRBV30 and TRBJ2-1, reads SQTIHQWPATLVQPVGSPLSLECTVEGTSNPNLYWYRQAAGRGLQLLFYSVGIGQISSEVPQNLSASRPQDRQFILSSKKLLLSDSGFYLCAWVGGSEQFFGPGTRLTVL.

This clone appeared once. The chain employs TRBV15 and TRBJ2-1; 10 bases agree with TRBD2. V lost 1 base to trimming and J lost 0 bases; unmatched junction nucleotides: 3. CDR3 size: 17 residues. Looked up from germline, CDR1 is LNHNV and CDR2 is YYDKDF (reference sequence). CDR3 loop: CATSRAGLASSYNEQFF. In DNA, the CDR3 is TGTGCCACCAGCAGAGCGGGACTAGCGAGCTCCTACAATGAGCAGTTCTTC. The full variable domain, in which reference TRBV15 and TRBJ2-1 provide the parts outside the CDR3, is DAMVIQNPRYQVTQFGKPVTLSCSQTLNHNVMYWYQQKSSQAPKLLFHYYDKDFNNEADTPDNFQSRRPNTSFCFLDIRSPGLGDTAMYLCATSRAGLASSYNEQFFGPGTRLTVL.

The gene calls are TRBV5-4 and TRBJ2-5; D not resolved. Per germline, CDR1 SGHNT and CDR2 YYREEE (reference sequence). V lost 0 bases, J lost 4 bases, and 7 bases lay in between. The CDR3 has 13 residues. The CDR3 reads CASSLGRGETQYF. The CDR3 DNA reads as TGTGCCAGCAGCTTGGGGAGAGGAGAGACCCAGTACTTC.

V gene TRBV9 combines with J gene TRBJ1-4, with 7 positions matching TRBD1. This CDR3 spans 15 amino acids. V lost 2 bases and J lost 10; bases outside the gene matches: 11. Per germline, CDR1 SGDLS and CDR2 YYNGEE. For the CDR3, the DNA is TGTGCCAGCAGCGTCCTCCGACAGGGTGCGGGAAAACTGTTTTTT. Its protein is CASSVLRQGAGKLFF.

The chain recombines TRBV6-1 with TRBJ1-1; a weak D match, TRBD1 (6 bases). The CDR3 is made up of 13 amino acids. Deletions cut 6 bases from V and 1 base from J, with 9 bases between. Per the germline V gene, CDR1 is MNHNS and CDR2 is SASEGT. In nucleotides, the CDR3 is TGTGCCAGCAGATCAGGGGAGAACACTGAAGCTTTCTTT. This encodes CASRSGENTEAFF.

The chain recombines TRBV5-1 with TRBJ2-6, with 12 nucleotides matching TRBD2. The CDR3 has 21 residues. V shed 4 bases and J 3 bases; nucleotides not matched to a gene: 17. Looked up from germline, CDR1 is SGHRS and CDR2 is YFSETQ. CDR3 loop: CASSPRRSSGRVLSGANVLTF. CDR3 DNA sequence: TGCGCCAGCAGCCCTCGCCGTTCTAGCGGGAGGGTCCTCAGTGGGGCCAACGTCCTGACTTTC.

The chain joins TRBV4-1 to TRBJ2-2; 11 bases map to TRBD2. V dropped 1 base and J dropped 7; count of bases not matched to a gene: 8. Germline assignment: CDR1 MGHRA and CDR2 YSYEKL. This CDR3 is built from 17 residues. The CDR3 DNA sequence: TGCGCCAGCAGCCAAGGACCTAGCGGGAGGATCGGCGGGGAGCTGTTTTTT. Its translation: CASSQGPSGRIGGELFF.

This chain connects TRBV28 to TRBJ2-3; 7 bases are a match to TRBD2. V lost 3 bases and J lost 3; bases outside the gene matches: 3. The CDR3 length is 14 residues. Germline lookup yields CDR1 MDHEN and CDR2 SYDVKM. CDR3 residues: CASSFDGRTDTQYF. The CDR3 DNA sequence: TGTGCCAGCAGTTTTGACGGGAGGACAGATACGCAGTATTTT. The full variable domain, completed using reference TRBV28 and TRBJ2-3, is DVKVTQSSRYLVKRTGEKVFLECVQDMDHENMFWYRQDPGLGLRLIYFSYDVKMKEKGDIPEGYSVSREKKERFSLILESASTNQTSMYLCASSFDGRTDTQYFGPGTRLTVL.

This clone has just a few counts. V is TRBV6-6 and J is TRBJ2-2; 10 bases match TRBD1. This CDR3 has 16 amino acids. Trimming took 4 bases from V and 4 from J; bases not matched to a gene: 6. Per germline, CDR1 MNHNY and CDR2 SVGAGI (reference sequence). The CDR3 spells CASSLEGTGATGELFF. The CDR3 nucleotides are TGTGCCAGCAGTTTGGAAGGGACAGGGGCCACCGGGGAGCTGTTTTTT.

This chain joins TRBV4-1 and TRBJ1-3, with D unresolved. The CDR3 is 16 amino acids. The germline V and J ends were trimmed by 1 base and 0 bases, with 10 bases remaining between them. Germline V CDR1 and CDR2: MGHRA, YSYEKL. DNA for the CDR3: TGCGCCAGCAGCCAAGGCATGGGGAGCTCTGGAAACACCATATATTTT. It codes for CASSQGMGSSGNTIYF.

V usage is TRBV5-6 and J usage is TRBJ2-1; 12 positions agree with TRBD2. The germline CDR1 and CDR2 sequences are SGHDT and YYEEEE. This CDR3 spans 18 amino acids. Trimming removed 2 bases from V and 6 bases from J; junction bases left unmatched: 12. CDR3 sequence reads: CASSFPRLAGESGNEQFF. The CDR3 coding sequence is TGTGCCAGCAGCTTCCCCCGACTAGCGGGAGAGAGTGGCAATGAGCAGTTCTTC.

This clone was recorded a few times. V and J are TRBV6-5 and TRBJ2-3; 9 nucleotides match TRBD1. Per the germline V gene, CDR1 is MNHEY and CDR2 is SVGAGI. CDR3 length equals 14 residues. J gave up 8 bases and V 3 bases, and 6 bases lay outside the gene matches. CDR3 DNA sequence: TGTGCCAGCAGTTATGGGACAGGGACCCTTACGCAGTATTTT. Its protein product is CASSYGTGTLTQYF.

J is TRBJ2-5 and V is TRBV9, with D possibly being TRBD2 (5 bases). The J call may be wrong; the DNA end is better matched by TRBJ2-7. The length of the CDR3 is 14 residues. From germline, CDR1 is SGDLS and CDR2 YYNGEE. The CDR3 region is CASSVGASRPEQYF. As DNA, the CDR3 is TGTGCCAGCAGCGTAGGAGCTAGCCGTCCCGAGCAGTACTTC.